This is a list of T cell receptor beta chains from one sample in a study of blood T cell repertoires in COVID-19. Produced via immunoSEQ multiplex PCR; TCRdb's table is partial and in-frame only. The repertoire holds some 180,000 clones, 82% seen once, with 6.5% to 9.5% in the top ten. The sequenced sample was peripheral blood. These receptors were collected from a woman aged 55-69 years with COVID-19, enrolled during active disease. The CDR3 runs from the conserved cysteine through the conserved F or W. A D gene is named only where the DNA matches it firmly. Size values are once, few and many counts, or a class for expanded clones, and some rows have none.

length: 16; V: TRBV4-3; size: -; D: -; J: TRBJ2-6; CDR3: CASSPDLSSGANVLTF; DNA: TGCGCCAGCAGCCCCGACTTGAGCTCTGGGGCCAACGTCCTGACTTTC
length: 13; V: TRBV11-2; size: -; D: -; J: TRBJ2-7; CDR3: CASGRTQGYEQYF; DNA: TGTGCCAGCGGACGGACACAAGGCTACGAGCAGTACTTC
length: 16; V: TRBV5-1; size: -; D: TRBD1; J: TRBJ2-3; CDR3: CASSLTGAQRADTQYF; DNA: TGCGCCAGCAGCTTGACAGGGGCCCAGAGGGCAGATACGCAGTATTTT
length: 15; V: TRBV9; size: -; D: -; J: TRBJ1-1; CDR3: CASSVEHSPNTEAFF; DNA: TGTGCCAGCAGCGTAGAACACAGCCCGAACACTGAAGCTTTCTTT
length: 17; V: TRBV6-2/TRBV6-3; size: -; D: TRBD2; J: TRBJ2-1; CDR3: CASSPQAGRALYNEQFF; DNA: TGTGCCAGCAGCCCTCAGGCCGGGAGGGCCCTCTACAATGAGCAGTTCTTC
length: 14; V: TRBV11-3; size: -; D: TRBD2; J: TRBJ2-5; CDR3: CASSRGGGQETQYF; DNA: TGTGCCAGCAGCCGCGGGGGGGGCCAAGAGACCCAGTACTTC
length: 17; V: TRBV4-1; size: -; D: -; J: TRBJ2-1; CDR3: CASSQVAGAGSYNEQFF; DNA: TGCGCCAGCAGCCAAGTGGCTGGGGCTGGGTCCTACAATGAGCAGTTCTTC
length: 14; V: TRBV7-3; size: -; D: -; J: TRBJ1-2; CDR3: CASSPAAANYGYTF; DNA: TGTGCCAGCAGCCCTGCTGCAGCTAACTATGGCTACACCTTC
length: 13; V: TRBV18; size: -; D: -; J: TRBJ2-5; CDR3: CASSRTSQETQYF; DNA: TGTGCCAGCTCGCGGACTTCCCAAGAGACCCAGTACTTC
length: 12; V: TRBV30; size: -; D: -; J: TRBJ2-7; CDR3: CAWNSGTYEQYF; DNA: TGTGCCTGGAACTCAGGAACCTACGAGCAGTACTTC
length: 16; V: TRBV6-6; size: -; D: TRBD1; J: TRBJ1-5; CDR3: CASSYGGQQERQPQHF; DNA: TGTGCCAGCAGTTACGGGGGACAGCAGGAGCGTCAGCCCCAGCATTTT
length: 15; V: TRBV7-2; size: -; D: -; J: TRBJ1-3; CDR3: CASSSSVLWANTIYF; DNA: TGTGCCAGCAGCTCATCTGTTTTGTGGGCTAACACCATATATTTT
length: 16; V: TRBV6-1; size: once; D: TRBD2; J: TRBJ2-3; CDR3: CASSERGGRGTDTQYF; DNA: TGTGCCAGCAGCGAACGGGGGGGCCGTGGCACAGATACGCAGTATTTT
length: 16; V: TRBV3-1/TRBV3-2; size: -; D: -; J: TRBJ2-2; CDR3: CASSLSQGLGTGELFF; DNA: TGTGCCAGCAGCCTCTCTCAGGGATTAGGCACCGGGGAGCTGTTTTTT
length: 14; V: TRBV19; size: -; D: TRBD1; J: TRBJ1-2; CDR3: CASSGTGQNYGYTF; DNA: TGTGCCAGTAGCGGGACAGGGCAAAACTATGGCTACACCTTC
length: 13; V: TRBV19; size: -; D: -; J: TRBJ1-2; CDR3: CASSMRAGADYTF; DNA: TGTGCCAGTAGTATGAGGGCAGGAGCTGACTACACCTTC
length: 15; V: TRBV3-1/TRBV3-2; size: -; D: TRBD1; J: TRBJ2-5; CDR3: CASSPGTGGEETQYF; DNA: TGTGCCAGCAGTCCCGGGACAGGGGGCGAGGAGACCCAGTACTTC
length: 17; V: TRBV2; size: few; D: -; J: TRBJ2-5; CDR3: CASSVRRAPIIQETQYF; DNA: TGTGCCAGCAGTGTCAGGAGGGCACCAATTATCCAAGAGACCCAGTACTTC
length: 14; V: TRBV30; size: -; D: -; J: TRBJ2-7; CDR3: CAWRGGIATYEQYF; DNA: TGTGCCTGGAGGGGGGGTATAGCCACCTACGAGCAGTACTTC
length: 13; V: TRBV5-6; size: -; D: -; J: TRBJ1-2; CDR3: CASSGARNYGYTF; DNA: TGTGCCAGCAGCGGTGCGCGAAACTATGGCTACACCTTC
length: 12; V: TRBV19; size: once; D: -; J: TRBJ1-1; CDR3: CASTTAQGKAFF; DNA: TGTGCCAGTACCACGGCGCAGGGGAAGGCTTTCTTT
length: 14; V: TRBV20-1; size: -; D: -; J: TRBJ1-3; CDR3: CSASLRDSGNTIYF; DNA: TGCAGTGCTAGTTTACGGGACTCTGGAAACACCATATATTTT
length: 16; V: TRBV5-1; size: -; D: TRBD2; J: TRBJ2-3; CDR3: CASSRTSGRAKDTQYF; DNA: TGCGCCAGCAGCCGTACTAGCGGGAGGGCCAAAGATACGCAGTATTTT
length: 13; V: TRBV5-6; size: -; D: -; J: TRBJ1-1; CDR3: CASSHRSDTEAFF; DNA: TGTGCCAGCAGCCATAGATCGGACACTGAAGCTTTCTTT
length: 11; V: TRBV29-1; size: -; D: -; J: TRBJ1-1; CDR3: CSFSGGTEAFF; DNA: TGCAGCTTTTCGGGGGGCACTGAAGCTTTCTTT
length: 19; V: TRBV4-1; size: -; D: TRBD2; J: TRBJ2-3; CDR3: CASSPPGLAGAPSTDTQYF; DNA: TGCGCCAGCAGCCCCCCCGGACTAGCGGGGGCGCCAAGCACAGATACGCAGTATTTT
length: 15; V: TRBV7-9; size: -; D: -; J: TRBJ1-6; CDR3: CASSLAAGESSPLHF; DNA: TGTGCCAGCAGCTTAGCGGCGGGGGAAAGCTCACCCCTCCACTTT
length: 15; V: TRBV10-3; size: -; D: -; J: TRBJ1-1; CDR3: CAISDALWGEAEAFF; DNA: TGTGCCATCAGTGATGCTCTGTGGGGGGAGGCTGAAGCTTTCTTT
length: 18; V: TRBV5-6; size: many; D: TRBD1; J: TRBJ2-3; CDR3: CASSLLQGVGASTDTQYF; DNA: TGTGCCAGCAGCCTCCTACAGGGGGTCGGTGCTAGCACAGATACGCAGTATTTT
length: 15; V: TRBV28; size: -; D: -; J: TRBJ1-6; CDR3: CASSPGGDYNSPLHF; DNA: TGTGCCAGCAGTCCCGGGGGGGACTATAATTCACCCCTCCACTTT
length: 14; V: TRBV28; size: few; D: -; J: TRBJ1-2; CDR3: CASRPPRGNYGYTF; DNA: TGTGCCAGCAGACCCCCACGGGGTAACTATGGCTACACCTTC
length: 14; V: TRBV23-1; size: -; D: TRBD1; J: TRBJ1-1; CDR3: CASIKHGQDTEAFF; DNA: TGCGCCAGCATTAAACACGGACAGGACACTGAAGCTTTCTTT
length: 14; V: TRBV6-1; size: few; D: TRBD1; J: TRBJ1-2; CDR3: CASSEGTADYGYTF; DNA: TGTGCCAGCAGTGAGGGGACAGCAGACTATGGCTACACCTTC
length: 14; V: TRBV5-1; size: -; D: -; J: TRBJ1-1; CDR3: CASSLMNRNTEAFF; DNA: TGCGCCAGCAGCCTAATGAACAGGAACACTGAAGCTTTCTTT
length: 13; V: TRBV30; size: -; D: TRBD2; J: TRBJ2-1; CDR3: CAWTRAGGPEQFF; DNA: TGTGCCTGGACCAGAGCGGGAGGGCCCGAGCAGTTCTTC
length: 11; V: TRBV12-3/TRBV12-4; size: few; D: -; J: TRBJ1-1; CDR3: CASSLTGLAFF; DNA: TGTGCCAGCAGTTTAACAGGGCTGGCTTTCTTT
length: 14; V: TRBV27; size: -; D: TRBD1; J: TRBJ2-7; CDR3: CASRRTGPSYEQYF; DNA: TGTGCCAGCAGACGGACAGGTCCATCCTACGAGCAGTACTTC
length: 15; V: TRBV19; size: -; D: TRBD1; J: TRBJ2-3; CDR3: CASSFGQESTDTQYF; DNA: TGTGCCAGTAGTTTTGGACAGGAGAGCACAGATACGCAGTATTTT
length: 13; V: TRBV7-8; size: -; D: -; J: TRBJ1-5; CDR3: CASSLGRDQPQHF; DNA: TGTGCCAGCAGCCTGGGCAGGGATCAGCCCCAGCATTTT
length: 12; V: TRBV7-2; size: -; D: -; J: TRBJ2-1; CDR3: CASSPQGNEQFF; DNA: TGTGCCAGCAGCCCCCAGGGCAATGAGCAGTTCTTC
length: 14; V: TRBV28; size: -; D: TRBD1; J: TRBJ1-5; CDR3: CASSPQGGHQPQHF; DNA: TGTGCCAGCAGCCCACAGGGGGGGCACCAGCCCCAGCATTTT
length: 12; V: TRBV28; size: -; D: -; J: TRBJ2-1; CDR3: CASSLSRRGQFF; DNA: TGTGCCAGCAGTTTATCTCGGCGGGGGCAGTTCTTC
length: 15; V: TRBV6-6; size: once; D: -; J: TRBJ1-3; CDR3: CASSRRSLSGNTIYF; DNA: TGTGCCAGCAGTCGACGGTCACTCTCTGGAAACACCATATATTTT
length: 15; V: TRBV6-5; size: -; D: TRBD2; J: TRBJ2-7; CDR3: CASSSLTSGEAEQYF; DNA: TGTGCCAGCAGTTCTCTGACTAGCGGGGAGGCCGAGCAGTACTTC
length: 18; V: TRBV21-1; size: -; D: -; J: TRBJ2-6; CDR3: CASSKAPGQISGANVLTF; DNA: TGTGCCAGCAGCAAAGCGCCAGGACAGATCTCTGGGGCCAACGTCCTGACTTTC
length: 13; V: TRBV12-3/TRBV12-4; size: -; D: -; J: TRBJ1-5; CDR3: CASSFDNDQPQHF; DNA: TGTGCCAGCAGTTTTGACAACGATCAGCCCCAGCATTTT
length: 16; V: TRBV7-9; size: -; D: TRBD2; J: TRBJ2-3; CDR3: CASSLIREGLPDTQYF; DNA: TGTGCCAGCAGCTTAATTCGGGAGGGCCTCCCAGATACGCAGTATTTT
length: 12; V: TRBV5-8; size: -; D: -; J: TRBJ1-1; CDR3: CASSLGITEAFF; DNA: TGTGCCAGCAGCTTGGGTATCACTGAAGCTTTCTTT
length: 16; V: TRBV19; size: -; D: -; J: TRBJ1-2; CDR3: CASSMATNRDGNGYTF; DNA: TGTGCCAGTAGTATGGCGACGAACAGGGACGGAAATGGCTACACCTTC
length: 14; V: TRBV11-2; size: -; D: -; J: TRBJ1-2; CDR3: CASSLGHRNYGYTF; DNA: TGTGCCAGCAGCTTAGGACACAGGAACTATGGCTACACCTTC
length: 13; V: TRBV10-2; size: -; D: -; J: TRBJ1-4; CDR3: CASSESDGGKLFF; DNA: TGCGCCAGCAGTGAGTCGGACGGGGGAAAACTGTTTTTT
length: 13; V: TRBV12-3/TRBV12-4; size: -; D: -; J: TRBJ2-7; CDR3: CASSFDRFYEQYF; DNA: TGTGCCAGCAGTTTTGACAGATTCTACGAGCAGTACTTC
length: 15; V: TRBV7-3; size: few; D: TRBD1; J: TRBJ2-2; CDR3: CASSLGQGNAGELFF; DNA: TGTGCCAGCAGCTTAGGACAGGGGAACGCCGGGGAGCTGTTTTTT
length: 14; V: TRBV7-2; size: -; D: -; J: TRBJ2-2; CDR3: CASSSRDYTGELFF; DNA: TGTGCCAGCAGTTCGAGGGATTACACCGGGGAGCTGTTTTTT
length: 16; V: TRBV24-1; size: -; D: TRBD2; J: TRBJ2-1; CDR3: CATSDRIAGGPDEQFF; DNA: TGTGCCACCAGTGACCGGATAGCGGGAGGGCCGGATGAGCAGTTCTTC
length: 11; V: TRBV29-1; size: few; D: -; J: TRBJ1-4; CDR3: CSVGAAEKLFF; DNA: TGCAGCGTGGGGGCGGCCGAAAAACTGTTTTTT
length: 16; V: TRBV28; size: -; D: TRBD1; J: TRBJ1-2; CDR3: CASSLGPRQGDYGYTF; DNA: TGTGCCAGCAGTTTGGGACCGAGACAGGGCGACTATGGCTACACCTTC
length: 13; V: TRBV10-2; size: -; D: -; J: TRBJ1-2; CDR3: CASRGGWAYGYTF; DNA: TGCGCCAGCAGGGGGGGATGGGCTTATGGCTACACCTTC